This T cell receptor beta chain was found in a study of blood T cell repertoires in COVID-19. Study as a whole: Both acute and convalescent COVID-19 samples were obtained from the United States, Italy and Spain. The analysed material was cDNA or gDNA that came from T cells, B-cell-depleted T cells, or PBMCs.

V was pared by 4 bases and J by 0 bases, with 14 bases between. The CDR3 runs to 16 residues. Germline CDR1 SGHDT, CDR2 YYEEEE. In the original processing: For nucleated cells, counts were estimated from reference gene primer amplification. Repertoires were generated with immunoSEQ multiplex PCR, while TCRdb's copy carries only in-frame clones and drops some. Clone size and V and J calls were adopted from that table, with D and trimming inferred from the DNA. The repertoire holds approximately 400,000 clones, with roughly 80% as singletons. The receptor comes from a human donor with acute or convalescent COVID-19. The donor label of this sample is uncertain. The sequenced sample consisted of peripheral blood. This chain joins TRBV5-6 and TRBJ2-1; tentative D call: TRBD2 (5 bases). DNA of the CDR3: TGTGCCAGCAGCGGAGGCGGACCTATCTCCTACAATGAGCAGTTCTTC. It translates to CASSGGGPISYNEQFF.